The entry below describes one T cell receptor beta chain. Its antigen has not been determined. Base qualities are not at hand, and no much larger clone is one base apart. The data were taken from a study of blood T cell repertoires in COVID-19 (dated by TCRdb to 2020 to 2021). About the full investigation: Samples covering the acute and convalescent phases of COVID-19 were provided by collaborators in the United States, Italy and Spain. The prospective study material was composed of cDNA or gDNA derived from T cells, B-cell-depleted T cells, or PBMCs. Deeply sampled blood TCRbeta repertoires from subjects exposed to, actively infected with, or recovered from COVID-19 were included in the dataset. A freely available public database, intended as a resource for researchers studying the immune response to SARS-CoV-2, is where the repertoires were released. Samples were obtained from the ongoing ImmuneRACE study (first 160 participants) and from over 1,000 subjects provided by 6 global collaborators. A de-identified subject ID, COVID-19 status, age in years and sex were almost always included in the sample metadata. Where available, HLA class I and class II types were obtained from metadata supplied by the sample provider rather than from assay-based typing.

Each collaborating institution followed its own protocols to collect whole blood in K2EDTA tubes. For TCRbeta analysis, collaborators shipped samples as frozen whole blood, isolated PBMCs, or DNA extracted from either of those sample types. Overall study outcomes, separate from this receptor: The quantity of clinical and demographic metadata differed by source and by participant and was supplied without curation.

After removal of 6 bases from V and 5 bases from J, the junction retains 6 bases not matched to a gene. The germline V gene encodes CDR1 MDHEN and CDR2 SYDVKM. Including the terminal cysteine and phenylalanine, the CDR3 comprises 14 residues. The kept DNA is CDR3 alone, 42 bases in frame from the first base. The immunoSEQ Assay, a bias-controlled multiplex PCR, was used to amplify TCRbeta CDR3 regions from genomic DNA. The original methods were these. The number of nucleated cells in each sample was estimated by amplification of reference gene primers within the assay. Sequence reads were collapsed and filtered to measure the absolute abundance of every unique TCRbeta CDR3 rearrangement. For each sample, productive Simpson clonality was calculated as the square root of Simpson's diversity index over productive rearrangements. As stored in TCRdb, this immuneACCESS dataset retains in-frame rearrangements with V and J assigned. A fraction of the clones does not appear; measured against another copy, unresolved V genes explain less than half of the discrepancy, and the remainder lacks a known reason. V and J calls plus clone size are reproduced from that table; the DNA served to infer D and trimming. Within this sample are some 22,000 clones, with around 80% of them counted one time only. 22% of the sample is in the top ten clones.

Sequencing used peripheral blood. The sequence joins TRBV28 to TRBJ1-4; 7 junctional bases match TRBD1. The source of this sequence is a man at least 80 years old with active or convalescent COVID-19. The DNA sequence is TGTGCCAGCAGCTCCGGGACAGAGAATGAAAAACTGTTTTTT. This gives the protein CASSSGTENEKLFF. Supplemented by the reference TRBV28 and TRBJ1-4 proteins around the CDR3, the complete variable domain is DVKVTQSSRYLVKRTGEKVFLECVQDMDHENMFWYRQDPGLGLRLIYFSYDVKMKEKGDIPEGYSVSREKKERFSLILESASTNQTSMYLCASSSGTENEKLFFGSGTQLSVL.